Listed here are 5 T cell receptor beta chains from one sample, sequenced in a study of vaccination and CD4 T cells after COVID-19. The treatment: roughly nine-day PBMC culture with coronavirus spike peptide pools or control peptides (ViraFEST assay). No antigen has been identified for these receptors. At the Johns Hopkins FTIC core, DNA taken from cultured CD4+ T cells was sequenced by way of the Oncomine TCR Beta short-read assay. TCRdb re-called the PCR reads with MiXCR, one entry per CDR3 protein. The sample lists some 14,000 distinct CDR3 sequences, approximately 48% seen once, with around 8.7% in the top ten. The specimen sequenced was CD4+ T cells from blood, cultured in vitro. The receptor source for this set is a human donor who had recovered from COVID-19.

The chain employs TRBV6-1 and TRBJ2-2, with TRBD2 as a possible D gene (6 bases). Trimming took 4 bases from V and 7 from J, leaving 19 bases between them. The CDR3 is 16 residues long. Germline CDR1 is MNHNS and CDR2 is SASEGT. CDR3 sequence reads: CASSAGGIGRGGELFF. The CDR3 DNA is TGTGCCAGCAGTGCGGGCGGGATAGGACGAGGCGGGGAGCTGTTTTTT.

This rearrangement joins TRBV12-3 or TRBV12-4 to TRBJ2-5; 7 nucleotides agree with TRBD1. This CDR3 comprises 15 residues. J lost 6 bases, V lost 6 bases, and 13 bases had no gene match. CDR3 sequence (DNA): TGTGCCAGCAGACTTCCCGGGACAGTCGTGCAGACCCAGTACTTC. It encodes CASRLPGTVVQTQYF.

This chain uses TRBV20-1 with TRBJ1-1; D is perhaps TRBD1 (5 bases). V dropped 5 bases and J dropped 5 bases, with 18 bases sitting between them. The CDR3 sequence is 14 residues long. Germline CDR1 is DFQATT and CDR2 is SNEGSKA (reference sequence). CDR3 amino acids: CSARPLRGRTEAFF. CDR3 DNA: TGCAGTGCTCGGCCCCTCCGGGGCCGGACTGAAGCTTTCTTT.

In this sample, this clonotype turned up a few times. The chain recombines TRBV25-1 with TRBJ2-2, with no clear D. CDR1 is MGHDK, CDR2 SYGVNS, per germline. The CDR3 is 15 amino acids. Deletions cut 2 bases from V and 2 bases from J, with 9 bases between. For the CDR3, the DNA is TGTGCCAGCAGTGAACGGCAGACCAACACCGGGGAGCTGTTTTTT. Protein sequence: CASSERQTNTGELFF.

This clonotype appeared a few times. The gene calls are TRBV7-8 and TRBJ2-7; D is perhaps TRBD2 (5 bases). CDR1 and CDR2 (germline): SGHVS, FQNEAQ. Trimming took off 5 bases at V and 4 bases at J, with 21 bases between the two ends. The CDR3 has 16 amino acids. The CDR3 DNA sequence: TGTGCCAGCAGCCCCCACAGTGTCGCGGGCGGGTACGAGCAGTACTTC. This gives the protein CASSPHSVAGGYEQYF.